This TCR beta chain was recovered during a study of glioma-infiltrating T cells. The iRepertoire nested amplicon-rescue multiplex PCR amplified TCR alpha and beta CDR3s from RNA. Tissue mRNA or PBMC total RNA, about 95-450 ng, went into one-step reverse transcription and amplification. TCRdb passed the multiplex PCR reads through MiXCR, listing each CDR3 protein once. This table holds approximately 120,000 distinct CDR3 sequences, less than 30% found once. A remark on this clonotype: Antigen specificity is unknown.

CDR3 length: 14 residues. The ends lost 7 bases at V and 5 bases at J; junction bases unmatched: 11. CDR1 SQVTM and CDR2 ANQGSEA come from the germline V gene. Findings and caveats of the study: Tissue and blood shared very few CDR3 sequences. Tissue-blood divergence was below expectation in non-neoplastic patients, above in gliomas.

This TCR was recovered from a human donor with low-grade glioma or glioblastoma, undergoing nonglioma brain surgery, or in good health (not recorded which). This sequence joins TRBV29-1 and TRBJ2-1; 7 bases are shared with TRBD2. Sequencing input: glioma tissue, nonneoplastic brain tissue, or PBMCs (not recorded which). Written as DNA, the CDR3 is TGCAGCGCCCGTTTTGGGGGGGGAAACAATGAGCAGTTCTTC. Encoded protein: CSARFGGGNNEQFF.